Below, 18 T cell receptor beta chains from the same sample are listed, as sequenced in a study of T cell responses to AZD1222 COVID-19 vaccine. Method: immunoSEQ multiplex PCR; TCRdb's copy keeps in-frame clones and lacks some. This table holds 80,000 to 100,000 clones, 80% to 90% found once. The input for sequencing was peripheral blood, taken on day 0 of AZD1222 vaccination. These receptors were taken from an adult in good health.

This clone has only one observation. The chain is built from TRBV3-1 (or the pseudogene TRBV3-2) and TRBJ2-2, with a possible D match to TRBD2 (6 bases). CDR3 length: 12 residues. Deletions cut 8 bases from V and 6 bases from J, with 10 bases between. Germline V gives CDR1 LGHDT, CDR2 YNNKEL (reference sequence). CDR3: CASRTNPGELFF. The CDR3 region has the DNA TGTGCCAGCCGGACTAATCCCGGGGAGCTGTTTTTT.

The chain carries TRBV18 and TRBJ1-4; TRBD1 is a possible D gene (6 bases). The CDR3 extends over 17 amino acids. V gave up 3 bases and J gave up 0 bases, with 14 bases separating them. Germline V gives CDR1 KGHSH, CDR2 LQKENI. The CDR3 coding sequence is TGTGCCAGCTCACCCCAGGGTGGGGGCGCAACTAATGAAAAACTGTTTTTT. It yields the protein CASSPQGGGATNEKLFF. The full variable domain, rest sourced from reference TRBV18 and TRBJ1-4, is NAGVMQNPRHLVRRRGQEARLRCSPMKGHSHVYWYRQLPEEGLKFMVYLQKENIIDESGMPKERFSAEFPKEGPSILRIQQVVRGDSAAYFCASSPQGGGATNEKLFFGSGTQLSVL.

The CDR3 coding sequence is TGTGCCATCAGTGAATCTTCACAGGGTCTCGGTGAAAAACTGTTTTTT. Its translation: CAISESSQGLGEKLFF. The chain carries TRBV10-3 and TRBJ1-4, with a tentative D call TRBD1 (6 bases). Trimming pared 3 bases from V and 7 bases from J, leaving 18 bases between. The CDR3 extends over 16 amino acids. Looked up from germline, CDR1 is ENHRY and CDR2 is SYGVKD.

CDR3 nucleotides: TGTGCCAGCAGTTTCTGGCCCGGGGAAAAACTGTTTTTT. Its protein product is CASSFWPGEKLFF. This rearrangement joins TRBV27 to TRBJ1-4; D is ambiguous. Germline V gene data show CDR1 as MNHEY and CDR2 as SMNVEV (reference sequence). This CDR3 comprises 13 residues. With 3 bases removed from V and 8 bases from J, the gap between germline ends came to 10 bases. Drawing the rest from reference TRBV27 and TRBJ1-4, the complete variable domain is EAQVTQNPRYLITVTGKKLTVTCSQNMNHEYMSWYRQDPGLGLRQIYYSMNVEVTDKGDVPEGYKVSRKEKRNFPLILESPSPNQTSLYFCASSFWPGEKLFFGSGTQLSVL.

The chain links TRBV5-1 to TRBJ2-1, with TRBD2 matching over 9 bases. The CDR3 runs 14 residues. With 4 bases clipped from V and 7 bases from J, the junction kept 6 bases outside the gene matches. Germline CDR1 is SGHRS and CDR2 is YFSETQ. CDR3 sequence: CASSVSGSLNEQFF. The CDR3 nucleotides read TGCGCCAGCAGCGTTAGCGGGAGTCTTAATGAGCAGTTCTTC.

V usage is TRBV13 and J usage is TRBJ1-4; no clear D gene. Trimming cost V 3 bases and J 8 bases, with 10 bases left between them. Germline V CDR1 and CDR2: PRHDT, FYEKMQ (reference sequence). The CDR3 has 13 residues. The CDR3 reads CASSFRVGEKLFF. CDR3 sequence (DNA): TGTGCCAGCAGCTTTCGGGTGGGCGAAAAACTGTTTTTT.

The V call is TRBV7-2, the J call TRBJ1-1, with a weak D call TRBD1 (5 bases). V gave up 3 bases and J gave up 0 bases, with 11 bases separating them. In germline, CDR1 is SGHTA, CDR2 FQGNSA. This CDR3 comprises 15 residues. CDR3 residues: CASSFGGALNTEAFF. The CDR3 DNA reads as TGTGCCAGCAGCTTTGGGGGAGCCTTGAACACTGAAGCTTTCTTT. The full variable domain, in which reference TRBV7-2 and TRBJ1-1 provide the parts outside the CDR3, is GAGVSQSPSNKVTEKGKDVELRCDPISGHTALYWYRQSLGQGLEFLIYFQGNSAPDKSGLPSDRFSAERTGGSVSTLTIQRTQQEDSAVYLCASSFGGALNTEAFFGQGTRLTVV.

The chain joins TRBV18 to TRBJ1-1; TRBD1 matches 10 bases. Germline loops: CDR1 KGHSH, CDR2 LQKENI. The length of the CDR3 is 13 residues. V gave up 6 bases and J gave up 5 bases; unmatched junction bases: 3. The CDR3 DNA sequence: TGTGCCAGCTCCCCGGACAGGGGGACTGAAGCTTTCTTT. As protein: CASSPDRGTEAFF.

The rearrangement links TRBV6-5 to TRBJ2-3, with D perhaps TRBD1 (6 bases). V was cut by 2 bases and J by 3 bases, with 9 bases left in between. Germline lookup yields CDR1 MNHEY and CDR2 SVGAGI. This CDR3 contains 14 residues. CDR3 region: CASSYDRWTDTQYF. For the CDR3, the DNA is TGTGCCAGCAGTTACGACAGGTGGACAGATACGCAGTATTTT.

The chain combines TRBV5-6 with TRBJ2-2, with a tentative D call TRBD1 (6 bases). CDR3 length: 14 residues. V was trimmed by 2 bases and J by 5 bases, leaving 10 bases between them. The germline V gene encodes CDR1 SGHDT and CDR2 YYEEEE. In DNA form, the CDR3 reads TGTGCCAGCAGCTTTGGACAGTTTACCGGGGAGCTGTTTTTT. Translated: CASSFGQFTGELFF.

The chain uses TRBV4-1 and TRBJ1-2; 10 bases are a match to TRBD1. The germline V gene has CDR1 MGHRA and CDR2 YSYEKL. After removal of 3 bases from V and 8 bases from J, the junction contained 3 bases not matched to a gene. This CDR3 has 13 amino acids. CDR3 in DNA: TGCGCCAGCAGCCAGGGACAGGGGAGGGGCTACACCTTC. It yields the protein CASSQGQGRGYTF.

This chain joins TRBV14 and TRBJ1-6, with 8 bases that match TRBD1. The length of the CDR3 is 13 residues. V shed 4 bases, J shed 9 bases, and the junction held 2 bases outside the gene matches. Germline values: CDR1 SGHDN, CDR2 FVKESK. CDR3 region: CASSPQGASPLHF. For the CDR3, the DNA is TGTGCCAGCAGCCCCCAGGGGGCTTCACCCCTCCACTTT.

The chain uses TRBV10-3 and TRBJ2-3; D is unclear. The CDR3 sequence is 13 residues long. CDR1 and CDR2 from the germline V gene are ENHRY and SYGVKD. V was trimmed by 7 bases and J by 6 bases, leaving 14 bases between them. CDR3 DNA sequence: TGTGCCATCAACGGTCAGTTGGCGGATACGCAGTATTTT. It translates to CAINGQLADTQYF.

J is TRBJ1-3 and V is TRBV2, with 7 bases identical to TRBD1. V lost 6 bases, J lost 4 bases, and 9 bases stayed unmatched. The CDR3 covers 15 residues. Germline-derived CDR1 and CDR2 are SNHLY and FYNNEI. The CDR3 region is CASRPDRAGGNTIYF. The CDR3, as DNA: TGTGCCAGCAGACCCGACAGGGCGGGCGGAAACACCATATATTTT.

The CDR3 sequence: CASSRGGSTGELFF. CDR3 nucleotide sequence: TGTGCCAGCAGTCGCGGCGGGAGCACCGGGGAGCTGTTTTTT. The chain employs TRBV6-5 and TRBJ2-2, with 7 bases fitting TRBD2. V lost 5 bases to trimming and J lost 4 bases; unmatched junction nucleotides: 4. CDR1 and CDR2 from the germline V gene are MNHEY and SVGAGI. This CDR3 has 14 residues.

This CDR3 is CASRSTGGINEKLFF. The CDR3, as DNA: TGTGCCAGCAGATCCACAGGGGGGATAAATGAAAAACTGTTTTTT. V is TRBV7-2 and J is TRBJ1-4, with TRBD1 identical over 8 bases. The CDR3 has 15 residues. Germline V lookup: CDR1 SGHTA, CDR2 FQGNSA. V dropped 6 bases and J dropped 5; count of bases not matched to a gene: 8.

The chain carries TRBV7-9 and TRBJ2-1; D gene ambiguous. Per the germline V gene, CDR1 is SEHNR and CDR2 is FQNEAQ (reference sequence). V lost 5 bases, J lost 7 bases, and 18 bases lay in between. CDR3 length equals 15 residues. The CDR3 DNA reads TGTGCCAGCAGCCCAAAATTTCGGTTGGGTAATGAGCAGTTCTTC. It codes for CASSPKFRLGNEQFF.

The V and J genes are TRBV10-3 and TRBJ2-1, with 11 bases aligning to TRBD2. This CDR3 spans 16 amino acids. Germline V gives CDR1 ENHRY, CDR2 SYGVKD. V shed 0 bases and J 9 bases; nucleotides not matched to a gene: 7. The chain's CDR3 is CAISESVAGGPAEQFF. The CDR3 DNA is TGTGCCATCAGTGAGTCGGTAGCGGGAGGGCCGGCTGAGCAGTTCTTC.